Each of the 30 T cell receptor beta chains below was sequenced from the same sample in a study of PD-1 blockade in classical Hodgkin lymphoma. Autologous stem cell transplantation was followed by relapse in every patient, and brentuximab vedotin exposure varied. Using immunoSEQ multiplex PCR, the repertoire was profiled, and TCRdb retains in-frame clones only, with some absent. The data contain 60,000 or so clones, over 85% of them singletons. The sequencing here drew on peripheral blood mononuclear cells (PBMCs), taken at baseline. These receptors all stem from a human donor with classical Hodgkin lymphoma.

The chain combines TRBV5-6 with TRBJ2-7; 7 bases are shared with TRBD2. The CDR3 has 17 residues. Unmatched junction bases numbered 15, after V lost 3 bases and J lost 3 bases. Germline CDR1 SGHDT, CDR2 YYEEEE. CDR3 nucleotide sequence: TGTGCCAGCAGCTCGCTGGGGGGGGGTCTGTTATACTACGAGCAGTACTTC. Translated: CASSSLGGGLLYYEQYF. Full variable domain (rest looked up from reference TRBV5-6 and TRBJ2-7): DAGVTQSPTHLIKTRGQQVTLRCSPKSGHDTVSWYQQALGQGPQFIFQYYEEEERQRGNFPDRFSGHQFPNYSSELNVNALLLGDSALYLCASSSLGGGLLYYEQYFGPGTRLTVT.

The genes are TRBV30 and TRBJ2-3; D may match TRBD1 or TRBD2 (5 bases each). The CDR3 sequence is 13 residues long. Trimming stripped 4 bases from V and 0 bases from J, with 8 bases between. The germline V gene has CDR1 GTSNPN and CDR2 SVGIG (reference sequence). The DNA of the CDR3 is TGTGCCTGGAATGGGGGTAGCACAGATACGCAGTATTTT. Amino acids: CAWNGGSTDTQYF.

V gene TRBV18 combines with J gene TRBJ2-3; 9 positions agree with TRBD1. Germline CDR1 reads KGHSH; CDR2 reads LQKENI. The CDR3 is made up of 15 amino acids. The V gene end was trimmed by 7 bases and the J gene end by 2 bases; junction bases not matched to a gene: 7. This CDR3 is CASLTGTGNTDTQYF. Here the CDR3 DNA reads TGTGCCAGCTTAACCGGGACAGGGAACACAGATACGCAGTATTTT.

This chain links TRBV7-2 with TRBJ2-1; 7 positions match TRBD2. The germline gives CDR1 SGHTA, CDR2 FQGNSA. Trimming took 6 bases from V and 1 from J; bases not matched to a gene: 9. The CDR3 consists of 16 residues. The CDR3, as DNA: TGTGCCAGCAGTTCTCGGGGGGTAGTATCCTACAATGAGCAGTTCTTC. It yields the protein CASSSRGVVSYNEQFF.

The genes are TRBV7-2 and TRBJ2-3; 11 bases align to TRBD2. Germline loops: CDR1 SGHTA, CDR2 FQGNSA. The CDR3 loop spans 16 amino acids. V shed 5 bases and J 5 bases; nucleotides not matched to a gene: 9. Written as DNA, the CDR3 is TGTGCCAGCAGCCAAACAGTAGCGGGGGGGTTAGATACGCAGTATTTT. It translates to CASSQTVAGGLDTQYF.

This chain uses TRBV9 with TRBJ2-2; 7 bases agree with TRBD1. The germline V gene has CDR1 SGDLS and CDR2 YYNGEE. The ends lost 0 bases at V and 7 bases at J; junction bases unmatched: 9. The CDR3 runs 16 residues. The CDR3 sequence: CASSVVGQSFIGELFF. In nucleotides, the CDR3 is TGTGCCAGCAGCGTAGTGGGACAGTCTTTTATCGGGGAGCTGTTTTTT.

The chain has TRBV29-1 and TRBJ2-2, with TRBD1 matching 8 bases. V lost 4 bases, J lost 1 base, and 5 bases stayed unmatched. Germline V CDR1 and CDR2: SQVTM, ANQGSEA. This CDR3 comprises 15 residues. The chain's CDR3 is CSVGTGTGNTGELFF. DNA for the CDR3: TGCAGCGTTGGGACCGGGACAGGGAACACCGGGGAGCTGTTTTTT.

V is TRBV5-1 and J is TRBJ2-3; D not certain. This CDR3 is built from 13 residues. Looked up from germline, CDR1 is SGHRS and CDR2 is YFSETQ. V gave up 6 bases and J gave up 4 bases, with 12 bases separating them. In DNA, the CDR3 is TGCGCCAGCAAACTGTTTGAGGCAGATACGCAGTATTTT. Translating gives CASKLFEADTQYF. Together with reference TRBV5-1 and TRBJ2-3, the CDR3 gives the full variable domain: KAGVTQTPRYLIKTRGQQVTLSCSPISGHRSVSWYQQTPGQGLQFLFEYFSETQRNKGNFPGRFSGRQFSNSRSEMNVSTLELGDSALYLCASKLFEADTQYFGPGTRLTVL.

The rearrangement links TRBV2 to TRBJ2-7, with 8 bases identical to TRBD2. Germline-derived CDR1 and CDR2 are SNHLY and FYNNEI. The CDR3 spans 14 residues. J gave up 7 bases and V 6 bases, and 11 bases lay outside the gene matches. This CDR3 is CASSLGGTRGEQYF. CDR3 nucleotides: TGTGCCAGCAGCCTCGGGGGGACTAGGGGAGAGCAGTACTTC.

The rearrangement joins TRBV11-1 to TRBJ2-1; the D gene is possibly TRBD1 (6 bases). This CDR3 has 15 amino acids. The ends were cut back, 5 bases at V and 7 bases at J, with 18 bases in the middle. Germline loops: CDR1 SGHAT, CDR2 FQDESV (reference sequence). CDR3 in amino acids: CASSTIGGVANEQFF. The CDR3 DNA follows: TGTGCCAGCAGCACCATAGGGGGAGTAGCGAATGAGCAGTTCTTC.

V is TRBV18 and J is TRBJ1-2, with 7 bases aligning to TRBD1. This CDR3 is 15 amino acids long. V dropped 2 bases and J dropped 3; count of bases not matched to a gene: 6. From germline, CDR1 is KGHSH and CDR2 LQKENI. The chain's CDR3 is CASSPAQGKDYGYTF. DNA of the CDR3: TGTGCCAGCTCACCAGCACAGGGGAAAGACTATGGCTACACCTTC.

The chain employs TRBV18 and TRBJ2-5, with D perhaps matching TRBD2 (6 bases). Germline CDR1 and CDR2: KGHSH and LQKENI. Trimming cost V 3 bases and J 2 bases, with 7 bases left between them. The CDR3 totals 13 residues. The CDR3 protein is CASSPGRQETQYF. The CDR3 bases are TGTGCCAGCTCACCCGGGAGACAAGAGACCCAGTACTTC.

V gene TRBV27 combines with J gene TRBJ2-2; TRBD1 might be the D (6 bases). Trimming left V 7 bases short and J 6 bases short, with 18 bases between. The CDR3 totals 15 residues. CDR1 and CDR2 from the germline V gene are MNHEY and SMNVEV (reference sequence). The CDR3 nucleotides are TGTGCCAGCAAAGTACAGGGTGTAAATGCCGGGGAGCTGTTTTTT. This encodes CASKVQGVNAGELFF.

The chain recombines TRBV5-8 with TRBJ2-7, with D uncertain. This CDR3 spans 10 amino acids. V lost 4 bases and J lost 3, with 2 bases in between. The germline V gene has CDR1 SGHTS and CDR2 YDEGEE. CDR3 nucleotides: TGTGCCAGCAGCCTCTACGAGCAGTACTTC. Protein product: CASSLYEQYF.

The chain uses TRBV2 and TRBJ2-3, with TRBD1 identical over 7 bases. CDR1 and CDR2 (germline): SNHLY, FYNNEI. CDR3 size: 14 residues. Unmatched junction bases numbered 4, after V lost 4 bases and J lost 3 bases. Here the CDR3 reads CASSVQGSTDTQYF. The CDR3 DNA reads TGTGCCAGCAGTGTACAGGGGAGTACAGATACGCAGTATTTT.

V and J are TRBV6-1 and TRBJ2-1, with 9 positions matching TRBD1. The CDR3 has 15 residues. V was clipped by 7 bases and J by 5 bases; unmatched bases: 9. The germline V gene has CDR1 MNHNS and CDR2 SASEGT. The CDR3 region is CASTKTGGTDNEQFF. In DNA form, the CDR3 reads TGTGCCAGCACCAAAACAGGGGGCACGGACAATGAGCAGTTCTTC.

Only one count was recorded for this clone. The chain couples TRBV6-6 to TRBJ1-3; 7 bases align to TRBD1. With 0 bases clipped from V and 2 bases from J, the junction kept 1 base outside the gene matches. CDR1 is MNHNY, CDR2 SVGAGI, per germline (reference sequence). The CDR3 length is 15 residues. CDR3 DNA: TGTGCCAGCAGTTACTCCCAGGGGGCTGGAAACACCATATATTTT. It specifies CASSYSQGAGNTIYF.

This sequence joins TRBV5-5 and TRBJ2-7; D perhaps matches TRBD1 (5 bases). The CDR3 contains 15 residues. The V end lost 2 bases, the J end lost 0 bases, and 12 bases lay between the germline ends. Germline lookup yields CDR1 SGHKS and CDR2 YYEKEE (reference sequence). The chain's CDR3 is CASSLGAGISYEQYF. The CDR3 DNA sequence: TGTGCCAGCAGCTTAGGGGCAGGCATCTCCTACGAGCAGTACTTC.

For the CDR3, the DNA is TGTGCCAGCCGTGGGCAGGGACAGGGTGGCTACACCTTC. Translated, it gives CASRGQGQGGYTF. The V and J genes are TRBV19 and TRBJ1-2; TRBD1 agrees at 9 bases. V lost 9 bases to trimming and J lost 7 bases; unmatched junction nucleotides: 9. Germline lookup yields CDR1 LNHDA and CDR2 SQIVND (reference sequence). The length of the CDR3 is 13 residues.

The V call is TRBV27, the J call TRBJ1-2; perhaps TRBD1 as D (5 bases). The V gene's germline CDR1 is MNHEY and CDR2 SMNVEV (reference sequence). Between the trimmed V and J ends, which lost 6 bases and 5 bases, there was a span of 16 bases. This CDR3 contains 14 residues. The CDR3 nucleotides are TGTGCCAGCAGGATGGGGGGGGTTGGGTATGGCTACACCTTC. It codes for CASRMGGVGYGYTF.

The V call is TRBV27, the J call TRBJ2-2, with D possibly TRBD1 on 7 matching bases. V was trimmed by 6 bases and J by 6 bases, leaving 20 bases between them. Looked up from germline, CDR1 is MNHEY and CDR2 is SMNVEV (reference sequence). The length of the CDR3 is 16 residues. CDR3 residues: CASRLSVGGGSGELFF. The CDR3 DNA reads TGTGCCAGCAGGCTCTCCGTTGGAGGGGGCTCCGGGGAGCTGTTTTTT.

This rearrangement joins TRBV18 to TRBJ1-1; 8 positions match TRBD1. The CDR3 is 13 amino acids. Germline V gene data show CDR1 as KGHSH and CDR2 as LQKENI. V lost 3 bases and J lost 6; bases outside the gene matches: 3. In DNA form, the CDR3 reads TGTGCCAGCTCACCCTCACAGGGGGCTGAAGCTTTCTTT. As protein: CASSPSQGAEAFF. Full variable domain (missing parts from reference TRBV18 and TRBJ1-1): NAGVMQNPRHLVRRRGQEARLRCSPMKGHSHVYWYRQLPEEGLKFMVYLQKENIIDESGMPKERFSAEFPKEGPSILRIQQVVRGDSAAYFCASSPSQGAEAFFGQGTRLTVV.

The CDR3 sequence: CASSLSSNTGELFF. CDR3 bases: TGTGCCAGCAGCTTATCATCAAACACCGGGGAGCTGTTTTTT. The chain links TRBV7-3 to TRBJ2-2; the D is unclear. The CDR3 runs 14 residues. Germline values: CDR1 SGHTA, CDR2 FQGTGA. V shed 2 bases and J shed 2 bases, with 6 bases lying between them.

This rearrangement joins TRBV7-2 to TRBJ1-2; no clear D. Trimming removed 0 bases from V and 2 bases from J, with 7 bases in between. The CDR3 loop spans 14 amino acids. Germline loops: CDR1 SGHTA, CDR2 FQGNSA. The CDR3 nucleotides read TGTGCCAGCAGCTTAGCGGACGGAAACTATGGCTACACCTTC. This sequence encodes CASSLADGNYGYTF.

This rearrangement joins TRBV19 to TRBJ1-1; D gene unclear. The CDR3 sequence is 13 residues long. CDR1 LNHDA and CDR2 SQIVND come from the germline V gene (reference sequence). V shed 6 bases and J shed 0 bases, with 8 bases lying between them. CDR3: CASRKGLNTEAFF. In DNA, the CDR3 is TGTGCCAGTAGGAAGGGTTTGAACACTGAAGCTTTCTTT.

The CDR3 is CASSINLAGGLTDTQYF. CDR3 in DNA: TGTGCCAGTAGTATTAACTTAGCGGGGGGCCTCACAGATACGCAGTATTTT. The chain employs TRBV19 and TRBJ2-3; 10 nucleotides agree with TRBD2. CDR3 length equals 17 residues. CDR1 and CDR2 from the germline V gene are LNHDA and SQIVND (reference sequence). After removal of 3 bases from V and 2 bases from J, the junction contained 8 bases not matched to a gene. Full variable domain (remainder filled in from reference TRBV19 and TRBJ2-3): DGGITQSPKYLFRKEGQNVTLSCEQNLNHDAMYWYRQDPGQGLRLIYYSQIVNDFQKGDIAEGYSVSREKKESFPLTVTSAQKNPTAFYLCASSINLAGGLTDTQYFGPGTRLTVL.

The chain has TRBV2 and TRBJ2-7; D is uncertain. Germline V lookup: CDR1 SNHLY, CDR2 FYNNEI. Trimming stripped 6 bases from V and 0 bases from J, with 3 bases between. The CDR3 spans 11 residues. CDR3 loop: CASRASYEQYF. The CDR3 bases are TGTGCCAGCAGAGCCTCCTACGAGCAGTACTTC. Full variable domain (rest looked up from reference TRBV2 and TRBJ2-7): EPEVTQTPSHQVTQMGQEVILRCVPISNHLYFYWYRQILGQKVEFLVSFYNNEISEKSEIFDDQFSVERPDGSNFTLKIRSTKLEDSAMYFCASRASYEQYFGPGTRLTVT.

This sequence joins TRBV4-1 and TRBJ2-5; 10 nucleotides agree with TRBD1. The J call is uncertain, as TRBJ2-7 better fits the DNA end. From germline, CDR1 is MGHRA and CDR2 YSYEKL. The length of the CDR3 is 16 residues. The CDR3 reads CASSQVVRDRGHEQYF. Here the CDR3 DNA reads TGCGCCAGCAGCCAAGTTGTTCGGGACAGGGGACACGAGCAGTACTTC.

The chain has TRBV19 and TRBJ2-7, with D possibly being TRBD1 (6 bases). Per the germline V gene, CDR1 is LNHDA and CDR2 is SQIVND (reference sequence). The CDR3 covers 15 residues. Between the trimmed V and J ends, which lost 5 bases and 2 bases, there was a span of 16 bases. This chain's CDR3 is CASSPRDMPTYEQYF. In DNA form, the CDR3 reads TGTGCCAGTAGTCCCCGGGACATGCCTACCTACGAGCAGTACTTC.

The chain couples TRBV28 to TRBJ1-5; D is perhaps TRBD1 (5 bases). V was shortened by 7 bases and J by 4 bases, with 11 bases between the two germline ends. Germline loops: CDR1 MDHEN, CDR2 SYDVKM. The CDR3 has 13 amino acids. In DNA form, the CDR3 reads TGTGCCAGCAAACGGGGGGGAAATCAGCCCCAGCATTTT. This gives the protein CASKRGGNQPQHF. Drawing the rest from reference TRBV28 and TRBJ1-5, the complete variable domain is DVKVTQSSRYLVKRTGEKVFLECVQDMDHENMFWYRQDPGLGLRLIYFSYDVKMKEKGDIPEGYSVSREKKERFSLILESASTNQTSMYLCASKRGGNQPQHFGDGTRLSIL.